This T cell receptor beta chain came from a study of blood T cell repertoires in COVID-19. Study as a whole: The samples span acute and convalescent COVID-19 from the United States, Italy and Spain. From T cells, B-cell-depleted T cells, or PBMCs came the material, which was cDNA or gDNA.

Trimming cost V 3 bases and J 6 bases; bases outside gene matches: 6. The CDR3 runs 14 residues. Germline CDR1 is SGDLS and CDR2 is YYNGEE. This clone was recorded once. As handled by the study authors: Amplified reference gene primers provided the basis for estimating nucleated cell counts. The method was immunoSEQ multiplex PCR; TCRdb's version includes in-frame clones alone and lacks a portion of them. V and J calls and clone size are given by that table; D and trimming were obtained from the DNA. Of 120,000 or so clones listed, over 55% were seen once; the top ten hold 2% to 2.5%. The sequence derives from a woman between 70 and 85 years old with acute or convalescent COVID-19. What was sequenced was peripheral blood. The gene calls are TRBV9 and TRBJ1-5; 7 bases agree with TRBD1. The chain's CDR3 is CASSEGTAFQPQHF. The CDR3, as DNA: TGTGCCAGCAGCGAGGGGACAGCTTTTCAGCCCCAGCATTTT.